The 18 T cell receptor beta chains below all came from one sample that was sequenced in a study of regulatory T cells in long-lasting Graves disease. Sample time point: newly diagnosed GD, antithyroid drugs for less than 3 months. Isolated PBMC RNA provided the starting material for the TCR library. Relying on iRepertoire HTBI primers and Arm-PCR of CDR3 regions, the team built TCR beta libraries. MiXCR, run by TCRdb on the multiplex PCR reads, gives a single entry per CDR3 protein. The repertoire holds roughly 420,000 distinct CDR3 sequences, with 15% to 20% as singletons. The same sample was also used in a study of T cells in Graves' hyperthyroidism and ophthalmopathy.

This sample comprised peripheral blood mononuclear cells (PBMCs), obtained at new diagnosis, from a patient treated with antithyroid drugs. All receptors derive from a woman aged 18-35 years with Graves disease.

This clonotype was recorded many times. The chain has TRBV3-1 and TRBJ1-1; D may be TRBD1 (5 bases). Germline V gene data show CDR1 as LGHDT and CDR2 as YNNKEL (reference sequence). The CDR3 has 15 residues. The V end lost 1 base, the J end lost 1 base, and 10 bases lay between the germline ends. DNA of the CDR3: TGTGCCAGCAGCCAAGTGGCAGGGCGGAACACTGAAGCTTTCTTT. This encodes CASSQVAGRNTEAFF.

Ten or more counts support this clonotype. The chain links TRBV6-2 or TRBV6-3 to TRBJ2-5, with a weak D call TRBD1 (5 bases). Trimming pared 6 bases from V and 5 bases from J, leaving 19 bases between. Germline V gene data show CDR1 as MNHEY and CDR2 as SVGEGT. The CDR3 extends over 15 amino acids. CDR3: CASSEQGARGETQYF. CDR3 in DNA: TGTGCCAGCAGCGAGCAAGGGGCTCGTGGGGAGACCCAGTACTTC.

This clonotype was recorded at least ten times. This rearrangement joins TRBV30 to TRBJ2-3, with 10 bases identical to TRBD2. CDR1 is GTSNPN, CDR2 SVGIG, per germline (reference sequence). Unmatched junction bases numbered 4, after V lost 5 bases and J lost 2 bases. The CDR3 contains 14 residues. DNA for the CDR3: TGTGCCTGGCGACTAGCGGGTACCACAGATACGCAGTATTTT. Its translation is CAWRLAGTTDTQYF.

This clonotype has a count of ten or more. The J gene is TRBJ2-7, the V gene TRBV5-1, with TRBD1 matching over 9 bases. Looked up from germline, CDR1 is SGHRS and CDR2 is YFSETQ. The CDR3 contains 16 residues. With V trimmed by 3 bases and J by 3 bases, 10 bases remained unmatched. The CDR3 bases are TGCGCCAGCAGCTGGGGGGACAGGGTCGCTCACTACGAGCAGTACTTC. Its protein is CASSWGDRVAHYEQYF.

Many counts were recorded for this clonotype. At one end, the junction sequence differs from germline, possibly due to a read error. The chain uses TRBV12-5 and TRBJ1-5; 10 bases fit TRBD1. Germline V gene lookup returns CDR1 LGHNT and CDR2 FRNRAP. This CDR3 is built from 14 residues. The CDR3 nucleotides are TGTGCTAGTGCTTTGGGACAGGGGAATCAGCCCCAGCATTTT. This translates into CASALGQGNQPQHF. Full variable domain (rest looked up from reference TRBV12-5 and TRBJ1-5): DARVTQTPRHKVTEMGQEVTMRCQPILGHNTVFWYRQTMMQGLELLAYFRNRAPLDDSGMPKDRFSAEMPDATLATLKIQPSEPRDSAVYFCASALGQGNQPQHFGDGTRLSIL.

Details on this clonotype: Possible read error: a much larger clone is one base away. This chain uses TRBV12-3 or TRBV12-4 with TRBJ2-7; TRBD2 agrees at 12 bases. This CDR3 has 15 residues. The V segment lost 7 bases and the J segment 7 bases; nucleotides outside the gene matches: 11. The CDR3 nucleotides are TGTGCCAGCATCAAGACTAGCGGGAGTTTTAATGAGCAGTACTTC. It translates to CASIKTSGSFNEQYF.

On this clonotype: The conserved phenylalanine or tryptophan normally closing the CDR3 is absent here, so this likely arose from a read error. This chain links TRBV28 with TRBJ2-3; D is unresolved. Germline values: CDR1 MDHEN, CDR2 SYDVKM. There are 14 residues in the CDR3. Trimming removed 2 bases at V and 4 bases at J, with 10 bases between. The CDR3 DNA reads TGTGCCAGCAGTTTAAACCTATACGCAGATACGCAGTATTCT. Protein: CASSLNLYADTQYS.

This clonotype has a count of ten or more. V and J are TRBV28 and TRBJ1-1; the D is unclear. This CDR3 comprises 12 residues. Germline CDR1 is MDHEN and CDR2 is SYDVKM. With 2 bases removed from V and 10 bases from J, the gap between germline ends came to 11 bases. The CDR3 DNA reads TGTGCCAGCAGTTTAACACAAGCGAGAGCTTTCTTT. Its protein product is CASSLTQARAFF.

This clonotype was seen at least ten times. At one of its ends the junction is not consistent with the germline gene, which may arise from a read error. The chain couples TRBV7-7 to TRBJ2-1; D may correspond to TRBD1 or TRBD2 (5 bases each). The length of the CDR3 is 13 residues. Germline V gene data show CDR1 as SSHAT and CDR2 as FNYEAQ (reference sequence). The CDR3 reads CASSLGLRDEQFF. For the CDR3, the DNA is TGTGCTAGCAGCTTAGGACTCAGGGATGAGCAGTTCTTC.

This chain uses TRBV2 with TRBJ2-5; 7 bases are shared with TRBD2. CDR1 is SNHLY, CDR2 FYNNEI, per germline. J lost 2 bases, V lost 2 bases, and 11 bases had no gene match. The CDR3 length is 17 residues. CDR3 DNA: TGTGCCAGCAGTGAACTTGCTGGGGCGGGAGCACAAGAGACCCAGTACTTC. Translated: CASSELAGAGAQETQYF.

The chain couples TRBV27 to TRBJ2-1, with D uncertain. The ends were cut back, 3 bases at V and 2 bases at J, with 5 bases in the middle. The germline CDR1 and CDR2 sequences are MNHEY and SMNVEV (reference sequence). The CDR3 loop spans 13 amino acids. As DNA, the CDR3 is TGTGCCAGCAGTTTTAGCCCCTACAATGAGCAGTTCTTC. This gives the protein CASSFSPYNEQFF.

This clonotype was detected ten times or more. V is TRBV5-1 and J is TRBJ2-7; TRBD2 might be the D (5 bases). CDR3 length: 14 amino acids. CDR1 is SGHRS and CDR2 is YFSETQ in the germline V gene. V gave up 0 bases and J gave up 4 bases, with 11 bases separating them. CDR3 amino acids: CASSLGSGIYEQYF. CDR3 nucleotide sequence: TGCGCCAGCAGCTTGGGGTCCGGGATTTACGAGCAGTACTTC.

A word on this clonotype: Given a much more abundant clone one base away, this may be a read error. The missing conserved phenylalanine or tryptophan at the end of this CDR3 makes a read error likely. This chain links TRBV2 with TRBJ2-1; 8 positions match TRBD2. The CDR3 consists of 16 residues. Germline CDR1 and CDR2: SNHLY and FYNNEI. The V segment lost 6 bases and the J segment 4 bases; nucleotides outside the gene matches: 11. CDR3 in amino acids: CASRGSSAGGYNEQFL. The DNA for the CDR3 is TGTGCCAGCAGGGGATCTAGCGCGGGAGGTTACAATGAGCAGTTCCTC.

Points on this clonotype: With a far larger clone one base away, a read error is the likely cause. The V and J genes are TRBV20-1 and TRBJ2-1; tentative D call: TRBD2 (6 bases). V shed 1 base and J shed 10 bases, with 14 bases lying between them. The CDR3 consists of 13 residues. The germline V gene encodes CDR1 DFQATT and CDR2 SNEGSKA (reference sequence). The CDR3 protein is CSARGQADYEQFF. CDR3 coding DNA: TGCAGTGCTAGAGGTCAGGCGGACTACGAGCAGTTCTTC.

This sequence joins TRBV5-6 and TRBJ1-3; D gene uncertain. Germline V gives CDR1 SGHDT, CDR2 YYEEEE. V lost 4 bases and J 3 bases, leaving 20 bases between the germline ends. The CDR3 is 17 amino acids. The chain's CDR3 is CASSRTTPPGYGNTIYF. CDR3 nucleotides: TGTGCCAGCAGCCGAACGACTCCTCCCGGGTATGGAAACACCATATATTTT.

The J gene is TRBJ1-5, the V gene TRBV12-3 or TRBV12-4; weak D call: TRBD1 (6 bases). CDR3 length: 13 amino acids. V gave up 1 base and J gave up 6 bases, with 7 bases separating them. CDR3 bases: TGTGCCAGCAGTTTAGGGGGGCCTCAGCCCCAGCATTTT. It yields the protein CASSLGGPQPQHF.

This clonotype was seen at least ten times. The CDR3 DNA reads as TGTGCCAGCAGCCTCTCCTGGGACAGGGGAGTTTCCGAGCAGTACTTC. It codes for CASSLSWDRGVSEQYF. The chain uses TRBV5-5 and TRBJ2-7; 10 nucleotides match TRBD1. This CDR3 region has 16 residues. J lost 6 bases, V lost 4 bases, and 13 bases had no gene match. Germline CDR1 is SGHKS and CDR2 is YYEKEE (reference sequence).

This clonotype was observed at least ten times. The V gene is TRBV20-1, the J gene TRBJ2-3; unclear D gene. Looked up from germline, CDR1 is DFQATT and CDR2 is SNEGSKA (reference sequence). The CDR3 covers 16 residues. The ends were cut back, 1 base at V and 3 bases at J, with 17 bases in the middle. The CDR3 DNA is TGCAGTGCTAGAGCTAGGTTAGCCCACGGGACAGATACGCAGTATTTT. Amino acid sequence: CSARARLAHGTDTQYF.